The rows below give T cell receptor beta chains drawn from one sample of a study of CD8 T cells in Susac syndrome. TCRdb recomputed calls from the immunoSEQ multiplex PCR reads with MiXCR, one row per CDR3 protein. The sample has approximately 79,000 distinct CDR3 sequences; 85% to 95% are singletons. Sequencing input: CD8+ T cells from PBMCs. These TCRs come from a human donor with Susac syndrome. Each CDR3 is given with its conserved first and last residue. D genes are given only for firm matches. Size tells how often a clone was seen (once, few, many) or the class of an expanded clone, and some rows leave it out.

. . TRBJ2-1 TRBV12-3/TRBV12-4 CASSLRRGRSYNEQFF TGTGCCAGCAGTCTTCGCCGGGGCAGGAGCTACAATGAGCAGTTCTTC
few . TRBJ1-5 TRBV12-3/TRBV12-4 CASSPEGNQPQHF TGTGCCAGCAGTCCGGAGGGCAATCAGCCCCAGCATTTT
. TRBD1 TRBJ1-5 TRBV10-3 CAISEHGQGILPQHF TGTGCCATCAGTGAACACGGACAGGGGATCTTACCCCAGCATTTT
. . TRBJ1-3 TRBV21-1 CASSKIQDRGSGNTIYF TGTGCCAGCAGCAAAATCCAGGACAGGGGTTCTGGAAACACCATATATTTT
. . TRBJ2-7 TRBV11-2 CASSLVRESPYEQYF TGTGCCAGCAGCTTAGTTCGGGAGTCCCCTTACGAGCAGTACTTC
. . TRBJ1-1 TRBV27 CASRGQMNTEAFF TGTGCCAGCAGAGGACAGATGAACACTGAAGCTTTCTTT
. . TRBJ1-5 TRBV18 CASSPYDGALRPQHF TGTGCCAGCTCACCCTATGACGGAGCCCTGCGGCCCCAGCATTTT
. TRBD2 TRBJ2-7 TRBV20-1 CSARVYGLAGGKHEQYF TGCAGTGCTAGAGTTTATGGACTAGCGGGGGGCAAGCACGAGCAGTACTTC
. TRBD2 TRBJ2-2 TRBV20-1 CSARDTGLAGGRTGELFF TGCAGTGCTAGAGATACCGGGCTAGCGGGAGGTCGCACCGGGGAGCTGTTTTTT
. TRBD1 TRBJ2-3 TRBV9 CASSVATGTASTDTQYF TGTGCCAGCAGCGTAGCTACTGGGACAGCTAGCACAGATACGCAGTATTTT
once TRBD2 TRBJ2-1 TRBV4-2 CASSRVAGERYNEQFF TGTGCCAGCAGCCGAGTAGCGGGAGAGAGGTACAATGAGCAGTTCTTC
. TRBD1 TRBJ2-2 TRBV27 CASMTGGIGELFF TGTGCCAGCATGACAGGGGGCATCGGGGAGCTGTTTTTT
once . TRBJ1-2 TRBV30 CAWSVRRKGDGYTF TGTGCCTGGAGTGTACGACGCAAAGGGGATGGCTACACCTTC
. . TRBJ2-7 TRBV23-1 CASSHQGDSNLSTYEQYF TGCGCCAGCAGTCACCAGGGAGACTCCAACCTCAGCACCTACGAGCAGTACTTC